This paragraph covers one T cell receptor beta chain sequence. Antigen specificity is unknown. CDR1 and CDR2 (germline): LNHDA, SQIVND (reference sequence). This CDR3 contains 14 residues. The V end was cut by 10 bases, the J end by 6 bases, with 21 bases between. This entry comes from a study of T cell responses to AZD1222 COVID-19 vaccine. Study-wide findings and caveats: Spike-specific TCR repertoires showed rising breadth and depth after two AZD1222 doses. Baseline seropositivity characterized only a handful of AZD1222 recipients. The repertoires were collected only after the peak T cell response.

Measured with immunoSEQ multiplex PCR; TCRdb has only the in-frame clones, and not every one. The sample consists of 85,000 to 110,000 clones, over 70% of them appearing once. Sequences were derived from peripheral blood, sampled on day 0 of AZD1222 vaccination. This chain uses TRBV19 with TRBJ1-2; a weak D match, TRBD1 (6 bases). The source is an adult in good health. The CDR3 bases are TGTGCCATCTCCCATGGGGGCGGAGGTAATGGCTACACCTTC. Its translation is CAISHGGGGNGYTF.